This TCR beta chain was retrieved from a study of Ad26.COV2.S vaccination and SARS-CoV-2 variants (dated by TCRdb to the early 2020s). Looking at the study overall: Donors in the vaccine arm were drawn from COV1001, a phase I-IIa trial of Ad26.COV2.S in healthy adults that was multicentre, randomized, double-blind and placebo-controlled. Participants in the trial were split at random into five groups of five each, receiving low-dose or high-dose Ad26.COV2.S once or twice, or else placebo on both occasions. Sequencing of the TCRbeta repertoire served to evaluate the specificity and breadth of SARS-CoV-2-reactive T cell receptors following Ad26.COV2.S vaccination. Dosing of Ad26.COV2.S was intramuscular, at either 5x10^10 or 1x10^11 viral particles, delivered as one shot or as two shots spaced 56 days apart. Throughout the experiments and outcome assessment, investigators stayed blinded to trial group allocation. The TCR-sequenced set comprised around 30 samples: some 19 Ad26.COV2.S vaccine recipients, 5 placebo recipients and 8 SARS-CoV-2 convalescent individuals. The study at large found these results: Vaccine and placebo recipients had comparable non-spike TCR breadth, which fits with the vaccine containing only spike. The study lacked the statistical power to compare responses across vaccine doses or regimens. Spike-specific TCR breadth was higher in Ad26.COV2.S recipients than in placebo recipients (P = 0.0014). After vaccination, substantial breadth of spike-specific CD8+ and CD4+ T cell responses was reported. The authors noted that total T cell responses may have been underestimated by the TCR breadth and depth analyses.

The immunoSEQ Assay was the method used to sequence TCRbeta CDR3 regions. After extraction, genomic DNA underwent amplification by bias-controlled multiplex PCR, followed by high-throughput sequencing. Per the source publication's procedure: Collapsing and filtering of sequences were performed to quantify the absolute abundance of each unique TCRbeta CDR3 region. T cell fraction was estimated by normalizing TCRbeta template counts to usable DNA, which was measured by amplifying reference genes present in all nucleated cells. Repertoire TCRs were annotated as SARS-CoV-2-specific when V gene, CDR3 amino acid sequence and J gene were exactly matched to a known reactive TCR set. MIRA supplied the reference SARS-CoV-2 TCR set, which was filtered for enrichment in COVID-19-positive ImmuneCODE repertoires so that public or cross-reactive TCRs were removed. Using the MIRA antigens, annotated TCRs were further analysed by specific ORF or by position within an ORF. Depth was the summed frequency of annotated unique rearrangements, while breadth was defined as annotated unique rearrangements over total unique productive rearrangements. Two-sided Wilcoxon rank-sum tests were used to compare TCR breadth between groups. What TCRdb holds here is the immuneACCESS table cut down to in-frame rearrangements. Part of the clones is not present; checked against another copy, under half of the missing clones reflect an unresolved V gene, and the others are unexplained. V and J calls plus clone size are reproduced from that table; the DNA served to infer D and trimming. Here the sample has about 350,000 clones; around 88% occur a single time. Approximately 4.5% of the sample is in the top ten clones.

Note on this clone: The antigen it binds to is not known. Base-call qualities are not available, and no considerably larger clone is one nucleotide away.

The treatment or condition label, read with the paper, signifies: 19 received Ad26.COV2.S at low or high dose, single or two shots; several received placebo; per-sample allocation not given. For vaccine and placebo recipients, repertoires were sequenced using samples collected on day 63 after the first injection. Cohort 1b enrolled 20 to 30 adults aged 18-55 years at a single site in Boston, USA, between 29 July and 7 August 2020. Ad26.COV2.S was a replication-incompetent adenovirus type 26 vector expressing a prefusion-stabilized SARS-CoV-2 spike protein from the original Wuhan strain. CDR1 and CDR2 (MNHNY, SVGAGI) derive from the germline V gene (reference sequence). Including cysteine and phenylalanine, the CDR3 has 16 amino acids. CDR3 DNA is the only sequence kept; it has 48 bases, read in frame from the first base. V loses 0 bases, J loses 12 bases, and the germline ends lie 23 bases apart.

Sequencing used peripheral blood, obtained in a trial of Ad26.COV2.S vaccine versus placebo. This TCR was recovered from a person between 18 and 60 years old who received the Ad26.COV2.S COVID-19 vaccine or a placebo. In this chain, TRBV6-6 is recombined with TRBJ1-2; a tentative D match to TRBD1 spans 5 bases. This receptor has the CDR3 CASSYSSGRQGVIDTF. The DNA sequence is TGTGCCAGCAGTTACTCAAGTGGCAGGCAGGGCGTTATCGACACCTTC.